Below, 12 T cell receptor beta chains from the same sample are listed, as sequenced in a study of low-dose radiotherapy and immunotherapy resistance in tumors. Time point noted: before trial treatment. TRAV- and TRBV-specific primers primed first-strand cDNA, covering alpha and beta chains. PCR amplification of the TCRs was performed with Phusion for 20 PCR cycles, and it relied on a constant-region primer together with a V-primer adapter. TCRdb re-derived calls from the reads in MiXCR, one entry per CDR3 protein. This table holds more than 85,000 distinct CDR3 sequences, more than 8% found once. Sequenced material: PBMCs, taken before treatment. Receptors were obtained from a male donor with prostate cancer.

This rearrangement joins TRBV24-1 to TRBJ2-3; no clear D. Germline V gene sequence: CDR1 KGHDR, CDR2 SFDVKD. The CDR3 covers 13 residues. The germline V and J ends were trimmed by 9 bases and 1 base, with 10 bases remaining between them. The CDR3: CATGMGGTDTQYF. In DNA form, the CDR3 reads TGTGCCACCGGGATGGGTGGCACAGATACGCAGTATTTT.

This clonotype was seen repeatedly, ten times or more. V and J are TRBV7-2 and TRBJ2-4; weak D call: TRBD2 (6 bases). The CDR3 is 16 amino acids. The germline V gene has CDR1 SGHTA and CDR2 FQGNSA. V was pared by 2 bases and J by 1 base, with 12 bases between. CDR3 sequence reads: CASSLKAGGAKNIQYF. CDR3 DNA: TGTGCCAGCAGCTTAAAGGCAGGAGGGGCCAAAAACATTCAGTACTTC.

This clonotype was observed many times. The chain links TRBV12-3 or TRBV12-4 to TRBJ2-3; 7 bases map to TRBD2. V was pared by 0 bases and J by 5 bases, with 5 bases of the junction left unmatched. The CDR3 loop spans 15 amino acids. CDR3 coding DNA: TGTGCCAGCAGTTTAGCGGGAGGGCCGGGAGATACGCAGTATTTT. Amino acids: CASSLAGGPGDTQYF.

This clonotype was found many times. The chain has TRBV12-3 or TRBV12-4 and TRBJ1-1, with D maybe TRBD1 (6 bases). The ends were cut back, 3 bases at V and 4 bases at J, with 15 bases in the middle. This CDR3 contains 15 residues. The CDR3 protein is CASSFGGGVGTEAFF. The CDR3 nucleotides read TGTGCCAGCAGTTTTGGAGGGGGTGTTGGCACTGAAGCTTTCTTT.

This clonotype has a count of ten or more. J is TRBJ2-4 and V is TRBV6-2 or TRBV6-3; 10 positions agree with TRBD1. Germline V gene lookup returns CDR1 MNHEY and CDR2 SVGEGT. This CDR3 spans 15 amino acids. Trimming took 7 bases from V and 11 from J; bases not matched to a gene: 14. The CDR3 is CASTSRGTGDLVQYF. The CDR3 DNA reads as TGTGCCAGCACTTCCCGCGGGACAGGGGATTTGGTTCAGTACTTC.

In this sample, this clonotype turned up a few times. The gene calls are TRBV28 and TRBJ2-3; D is perhaps TRBD2 (5 bases). Trimming cost V 1 base and J 3 bases, with 14 bases left between them. The germline V gene encodes CDR1 MDHEN and CDR2 SYDVKM. This CDR3 comprises 16 residues. The CDR3 nucleotides read TGTGCCAGCAGTTTATCTTTCGGGGTCGGTACAGATACGCAGTATTTT. Protein: CASSLSFGVGTDTQYF. The full variable domain, completed using reference TRBV28 and TRBJ2-3, is DVKVTQSSRYLVKRTGEKVFLECVQDMDHENMFWYRQDPGLGLRLIYFSYDVKMKEKGDIPEGYSVSREKKERFSLILESASTNQTSMYLCASSLSFGVGTDTQYFGPGTRLTVL.

Many counts were recorded for this clonotype. The chain joins TRBV4-3 to TRBJ2-1; TRBD2 might be the D (6 bases). Germline V CDR1 and CDR2: LGHNA, YSLEER. This CDR3 has 15 residues. Trimming stripped 4 bases from V and 6 bases from J, with 16 bases between. The CDR3 coding sequence is TGCGCCAGCAGCCCCCGACTAGGGGTTGGCAATGAGCAGTTCTTC. Translation: CASSPRLGVGNEQFF.

The sample holds many counts of this clonotype. This chain joins TRBV28 and TRBJ2-5; 8 bases agree with TRBD2. CDR3 length equals 14 residues. The trim removed 5 bases at V and 6 bases at J, leaving 8 bases unmatched. Germline CDR1 reads MDHEN; CDR2 reads SYDVKM. The DNA of the CDR3 is TGTGCCAGCAGTCCCAGCGGGAGTGGGCAGACCCAGTACTTC. Translating it yields CASSPSGSGQTQYF.

This clonotype was seen repeatedly, ten times or more. The J gene is TRBJ2-5, the V gene TRBV6-5, with TRBD2 as a possible D gene (6 bases). The germline CDR1 and CDR2 sequences are MNHEY and SVGAGI. This CDR3 spans 18 amino acids. Between the trimmed V and J ends, which lost 0 bases and 2 bases, there was a span of 19 bases. This CDR3 is CASSYSGGMLRPQETQYF. The CDR3 DNA reads TGTGCCAGCAGTTACTCGGGGGGTATGCTCAGGCCTCAAGAGACCCAGTACTTC.

This clonotype was seen at least ten times. This CDR3 is CAGQSSGNQPQHF. CDR3 in DNA: TGTGCCGGCCAATCGTCAGGCAATCAGCCCCAGCATTTT. The chain recombines TRBV30 with TRBJ1-5; D unresolved. CDR1 is GTSNPN, CDR2 SVGIG, per germline (reference sequence). V lost 8 bases and J 2 bases, leaving 13 bases between the germline ends. The CDR3 consists of 13 residues.

This clonotype was detected many times. V gene TRBV9 combines with J gene TRBJ2-3; D call uncertain. Per the germline V gene, CDR1 is SGDLS and CDR2 is YYNGEE. The CDR3 covers 12 residues. Trimming shortened V by 4 bases and J by 1 base, and 4 bases separated the two germline ends. The CDR3 sequence is CASSPGTDTQYF. In DNA, the CDR3 is TGTGCCAGCAGCCCAGGCACAGATACGCAGTATTTT.

Of note for this clonotype: A far larger clone is just one base off, so this is likely a read error. The chain couples TRBV5-4 to TRBJ2-1, with D perhaps matching TRBD2 (5 bases). The CDR3 loop spans 14 amino acids. The germline V gene has CDR1 SGHNT and CDR2 YYREEE (reference sequence). V lost 0 bases and J 10 bases, leaving 14 bases between the germline ends. CDR3: CASSLGVANYEQFF. Written as DNA, the CDR3 is TGTGCCAGCAGCTTGGGGGTAGCGAACTACGAGCAGTTCTTC.